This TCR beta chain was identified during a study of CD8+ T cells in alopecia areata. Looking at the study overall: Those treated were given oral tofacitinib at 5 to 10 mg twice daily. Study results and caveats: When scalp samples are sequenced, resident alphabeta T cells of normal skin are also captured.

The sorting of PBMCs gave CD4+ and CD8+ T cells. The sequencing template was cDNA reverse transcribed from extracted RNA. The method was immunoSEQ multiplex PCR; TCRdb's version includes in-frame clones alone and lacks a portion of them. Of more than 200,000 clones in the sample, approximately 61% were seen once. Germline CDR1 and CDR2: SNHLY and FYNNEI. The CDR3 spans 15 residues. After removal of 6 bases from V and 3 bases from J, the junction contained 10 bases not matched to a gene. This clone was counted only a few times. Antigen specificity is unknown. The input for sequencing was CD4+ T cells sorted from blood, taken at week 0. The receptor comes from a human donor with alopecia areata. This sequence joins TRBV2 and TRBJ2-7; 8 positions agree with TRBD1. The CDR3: CASRPGQARGYEQYF. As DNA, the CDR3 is TGTGCCAGCAGGCCGGGACAGGCCCGGGGCTACGAGCAGTACTTC.